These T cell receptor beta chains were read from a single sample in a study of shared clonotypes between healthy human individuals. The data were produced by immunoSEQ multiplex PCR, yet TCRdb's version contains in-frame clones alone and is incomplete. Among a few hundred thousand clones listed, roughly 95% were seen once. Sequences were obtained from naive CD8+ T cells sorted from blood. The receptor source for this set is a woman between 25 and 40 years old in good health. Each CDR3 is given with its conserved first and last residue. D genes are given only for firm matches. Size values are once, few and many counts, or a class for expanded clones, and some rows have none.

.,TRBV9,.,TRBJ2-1,CASSGRGLAENEQFF,TGTGCCAGCAGCGGGCGGGGGCTAGCTGAAAATGAGCAGTTCTTC
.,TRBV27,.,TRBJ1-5,CASSLSGDQPQHF,TGTGCCAGCAGTTTATCGGGGGATCAGCCCCAGCATTTT
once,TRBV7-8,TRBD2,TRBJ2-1,CASSLLAGGNEQFF,TGTGCCAGCAGTCTACTAGCGGGAGGAAATGAGCAGTTCTTC
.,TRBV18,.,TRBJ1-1,CASSPPAGWAFF,TGTGCCAGCTCACCACCGGCCGGGTGGGCTTTCTTT
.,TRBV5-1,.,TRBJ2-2,CASSAGPNTGELFF,TGCGCCAGCAGCGCGGGACCAAACACCGGGGAGCTGTTTTTT
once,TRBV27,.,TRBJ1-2,CASSPIQGANGYTF,TGTGCCAGCAGTCCAATACAGGGAGCGAATGGCTACACCTTC
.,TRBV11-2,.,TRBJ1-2,CASSPGTLRGYTF,TGTGCCAGCAGCCCCGGGACCCTGCGCGGCTACACCTTC
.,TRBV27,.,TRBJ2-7,CASRLRPPGPFGEQYF,TGTGCCAGCAGACTCAGACCTCCGGGTCCCTTCGGCGAGCAGTACTTC
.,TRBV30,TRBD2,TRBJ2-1,CAWTSGPLNEQFF,TGTGCCTGGACTAGCGGCCCCCTCAATGAGCAGTTCTTC
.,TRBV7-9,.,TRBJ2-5,CASSPFRGDETQYF,TGTGCCAGCAGCCCTTTCCGAGGGGATGAGACCCAGTACTTC
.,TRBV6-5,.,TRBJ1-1,CASSKPGVHPEAFF,TGTGCCAGCAGTAAACCTGGGGTTCACCCAGAAGCTTTCTTT
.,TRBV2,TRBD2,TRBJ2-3,CASSDLYKGGLAEELGTDTQYF,TGTGCCAGCAGTGATTTATATAAGGGAGGACTAGCGGAGGAGCTCGGCACAGATACGCAGTATTTT
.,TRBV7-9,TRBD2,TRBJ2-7,CASSLFGSGSSYEQYF,TGTGCCAGCAGCTTATTCGGGAGCGGGAGCTCCTACGAGCAGTACTTC
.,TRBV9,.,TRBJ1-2,CASSVLTDGNYGYTF,TGTGCCAGCAGCGTCCTGACCGACGGTAACTATGGCTACACCTTC
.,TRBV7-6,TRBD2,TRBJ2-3,CASSQREGVSPDTQYF,TGTGCCAGCTCACAGCGGGAGGGAGTCTCCCCAGATACGCAGTATTTT
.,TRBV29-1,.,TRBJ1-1,CSVGGLGTEAFF,TGCAGCGTCGGGGGATTAGGCACTGAAGCTTTCTTT
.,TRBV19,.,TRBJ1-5,CASSPGFQPQHF,TGTGCCAGTAGCCCCGGGTTTCAGCCCCAGCATTTT
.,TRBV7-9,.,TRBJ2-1,CASSLDREQFF,TGTGCCAGCAGCCTAGACCGAGAGCAGTTCTTC
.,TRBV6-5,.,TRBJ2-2,CASSWAGNTGELFF,TGTGCCAGCAGTTGGGCAGGGAACACCGGGGAGCTGTTTTTT
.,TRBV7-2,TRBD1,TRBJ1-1,CASSLAEGAEAFF,TGTGCCAGCAGCTTAGCAGAGGGGGCGGAGGCTTTCTTT
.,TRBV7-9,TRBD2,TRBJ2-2,CASSQSGRADTGELFF,TGTGCCAGCAGCCAAAGCGGGAGGGCCGACACCGGGGAGCTGTTTTTT
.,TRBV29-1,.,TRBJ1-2,CSVVDRDSNYGYTF,TGCAGCGTTGTTGACAGAGACTCTAACTATGGCTACACCTTC
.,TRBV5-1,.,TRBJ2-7,CASSLGPETEQYF,TGCGCCAGCAGCTTAGGGCCGGAGACCGAGCAGTACTTC
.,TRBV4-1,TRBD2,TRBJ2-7,CASSPVQGGSGSEQYF,TGCGCCAGCAGCCCGGTCCAGGGAGGGTCGGGCTCCGAGCAGTACTTC
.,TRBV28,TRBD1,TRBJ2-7,CASSFLGQGTYSYEQYF,TGTGCCAGCAGTTTCCTAGGACAGGGGACGTACTCCTACGAGCAGTACTTC
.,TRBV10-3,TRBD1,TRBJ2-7,CAISESNVGTGDPYEQYF,TGTGCCATCAGTGAGTCGAATGTTGGGACAGGGGATCCCTACGAGCAGTACTTC